These 3 T cell receptor beta chains originate from one sample sequenced in a study of T-cell reconstitution after alpha-beta-depleted transplantation in children. TCRbeta library construction was performed incorporating unique molecular identifiers. TCRdb used MiXCR to reprocess the PCR reads, holding one entry per CDR3 protein. The top ten hold roughly 31% of the sample, which has just over 950,000 distinct CDR3 sequences, about 31% seen once. The sequencing used PBMCs, mostly from graft donor cells, collected 360 days after TCRalphabeta/CD19-depleted stem cell transplant. Source of these receptors: a boy under two years old who had a stem cell transplant for SCID, so the T cells may come from the graft donor.

The chain links TRBV14 to TRBJ2-1; 7 bases line up with TRBD2. This CDR3 contains 16 residues. Germline V gene sequence: CDR1 SGHDN, CDR2 FVKESK. V was pared by 2 bases and J by 4 bases, with 8 bases of the junction left unmatched. CDR3 in amino acids: CASSQTSGVAYNEQFF. CDR3 bases: TGTGCCAGCAGCCAAACAAGCGGGGTGGCGTACAATGAGCAGTTCTTC.

This clonotype was seen a few times. The J gene is TRBJ2-3, the V gene TRBV20-1; D is perhaps TRBD1 (5 bases). CDR3 length: 12 amino acids. The V and J ends lost 6 bases and 7 bases respectively, with 14 bases between them. Germline V CDR1 and CDR2: DFQATT, SNEGSKA (reference sequence). The CDR3 sequence: CSAQGSTNTQYF. The CDR3 region has the DNA TGCAGTGCCCAGGGCAGTACGAATACGCAGTATTTT.

This clonotype was picked up one time. This chain links TRBV6-6 with TRBJ2-7, with D unresolved. Looked up from germline, CDR1 is MNHNY and CDR2 is SVGAGI (reference sequence). This CDR3 is 13 amino acids long. V was trimmed by 6 bases and J by 2 bases, leaving 11 bases between them. The CDR3 DNA is TGTGCCAGCAGGCCCCCACCTCCCTACGAGCAGTACTTC. Translating gives CASRPPPPYEQYF.